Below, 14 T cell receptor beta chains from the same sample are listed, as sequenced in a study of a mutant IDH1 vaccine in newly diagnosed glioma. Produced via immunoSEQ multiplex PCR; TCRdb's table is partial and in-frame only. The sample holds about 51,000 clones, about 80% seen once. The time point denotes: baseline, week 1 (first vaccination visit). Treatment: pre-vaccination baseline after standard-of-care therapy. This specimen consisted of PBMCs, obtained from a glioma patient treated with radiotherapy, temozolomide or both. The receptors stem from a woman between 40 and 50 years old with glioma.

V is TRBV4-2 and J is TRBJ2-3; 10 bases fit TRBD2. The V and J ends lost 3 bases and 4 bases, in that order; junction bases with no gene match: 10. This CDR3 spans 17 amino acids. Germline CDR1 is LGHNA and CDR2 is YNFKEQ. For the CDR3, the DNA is TGTGCCAGCAGCCAGATCATTAGCGGGGGGACCGCAGATACGCAGTATTTT. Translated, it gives CASSQIISGGTADTQYF.

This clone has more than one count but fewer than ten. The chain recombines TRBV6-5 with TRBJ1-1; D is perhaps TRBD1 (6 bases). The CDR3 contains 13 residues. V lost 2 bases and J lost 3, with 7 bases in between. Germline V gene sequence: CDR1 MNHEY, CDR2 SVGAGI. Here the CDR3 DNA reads TGTGCCAGCAGTTACAGGGGGTACACTGAAGCTTTCTTT. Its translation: CASSYRGYTEAFF.

DNA for the CDR3: TGTGCCAGCAGTACGCCGGACATCCCCTACGAGCAGTACTTC. This gives the protein CASSTPDIPYEQYF. The V gene is TRBV6-6, the J gene TRBJ2-7, with TRBD1 as a possible D gene (5 bases). The CDR3 is made up of 14 amino acids. Germline CDR1 and CDR2: MNHNY and SVGAGI (reference sequence). V was cut by 5 bases and J by 2 bases, with 13 bases left in between.

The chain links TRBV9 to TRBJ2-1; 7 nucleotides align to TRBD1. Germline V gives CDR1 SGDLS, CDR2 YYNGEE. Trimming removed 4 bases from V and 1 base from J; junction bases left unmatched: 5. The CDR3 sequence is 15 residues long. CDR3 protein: CASSPKTGSYNEQFF. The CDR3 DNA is TGTGCCAGCAGCCCTAAGACAGGGTCCTACAATGAGCAGTTCTTC.

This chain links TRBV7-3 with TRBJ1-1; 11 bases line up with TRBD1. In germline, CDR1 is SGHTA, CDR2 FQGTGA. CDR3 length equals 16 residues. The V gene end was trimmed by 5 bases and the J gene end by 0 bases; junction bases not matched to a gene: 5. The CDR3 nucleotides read TGTGCCAGCAGCGGGACAGGGGGGATCATGAACACTGAAGCTTTCTTT. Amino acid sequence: CASSGTGGIMNTEAFF.

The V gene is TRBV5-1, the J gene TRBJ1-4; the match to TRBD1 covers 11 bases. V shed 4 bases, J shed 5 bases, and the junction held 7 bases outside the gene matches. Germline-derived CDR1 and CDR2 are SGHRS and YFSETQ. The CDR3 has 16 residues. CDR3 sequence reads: CASSPGTGGQNEKLFF. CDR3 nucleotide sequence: TGCGCCAGCAGCCCGGGGACAGGGGGTCAGAATGAAAAACTGTTTTTT.

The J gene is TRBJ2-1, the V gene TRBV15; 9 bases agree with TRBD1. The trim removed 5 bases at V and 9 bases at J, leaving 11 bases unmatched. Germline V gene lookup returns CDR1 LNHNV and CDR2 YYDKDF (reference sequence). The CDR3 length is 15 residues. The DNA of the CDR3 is TGTGCCACCAGCCCGATGGGGACAGGGAGCGGTGAGCAGTTCTTC. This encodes CATSPMGTGSGEQFF.

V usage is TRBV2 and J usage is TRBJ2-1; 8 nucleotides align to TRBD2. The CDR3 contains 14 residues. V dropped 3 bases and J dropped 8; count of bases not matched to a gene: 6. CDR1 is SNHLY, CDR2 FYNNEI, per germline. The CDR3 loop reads CASSDPGGRYEQFF. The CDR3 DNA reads TGTGCCAGCAGTGACCCGGGGGGGCGATATGAGCAGTTCTTC.

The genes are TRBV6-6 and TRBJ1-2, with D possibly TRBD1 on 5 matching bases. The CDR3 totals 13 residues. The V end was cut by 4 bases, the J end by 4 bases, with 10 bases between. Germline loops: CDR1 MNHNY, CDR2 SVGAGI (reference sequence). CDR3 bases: TGTGCCAGCAGTTCAGGGTTTAGCTATGGCTACACCTTC. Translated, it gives CASSSGFSYGYTF.

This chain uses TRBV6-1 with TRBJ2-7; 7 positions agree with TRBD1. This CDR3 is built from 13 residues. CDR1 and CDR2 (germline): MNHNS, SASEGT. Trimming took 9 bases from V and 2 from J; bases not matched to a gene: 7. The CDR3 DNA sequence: TGTGCCAGTGGGACAGTATTCCCCTACGAGCAGTACTTC. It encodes CASGTVFPYEQYF.

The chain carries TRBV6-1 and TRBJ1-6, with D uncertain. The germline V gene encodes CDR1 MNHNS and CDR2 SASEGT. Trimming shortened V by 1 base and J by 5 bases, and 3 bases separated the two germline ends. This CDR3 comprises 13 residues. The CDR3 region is CASSEVNNSPLHF. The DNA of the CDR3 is TGTGCCAGCAGTGAAGTGAATAATTCACCCCTCCACTTT.

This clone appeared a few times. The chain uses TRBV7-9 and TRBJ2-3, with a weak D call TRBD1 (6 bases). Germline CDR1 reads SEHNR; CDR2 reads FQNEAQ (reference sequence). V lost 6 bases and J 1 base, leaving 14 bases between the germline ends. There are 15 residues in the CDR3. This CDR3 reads CASSKSWTGTDTQYF. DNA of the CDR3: TGTGCCAGCAGTAAAAGCTGGACAGGCACAGATACGCAGTATTTT.

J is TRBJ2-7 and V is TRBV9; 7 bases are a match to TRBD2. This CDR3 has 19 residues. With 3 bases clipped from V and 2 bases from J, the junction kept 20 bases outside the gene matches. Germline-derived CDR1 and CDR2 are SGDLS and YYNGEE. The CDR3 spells CASSAKAGFVRKFPYEQYF. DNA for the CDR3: TGTGCCAGCAGCGCGAAAGCGGGGTTCGTTAGAAAATTCCCCTACGAGCAGTACTTC.

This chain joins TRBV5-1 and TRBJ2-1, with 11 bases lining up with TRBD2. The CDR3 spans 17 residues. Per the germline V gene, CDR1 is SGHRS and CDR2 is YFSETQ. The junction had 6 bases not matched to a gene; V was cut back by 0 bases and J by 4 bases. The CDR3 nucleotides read TGCGCCAGCAGCTTGGAGGCTAGCGGGGGGCGGTACAATGAGCAGTTCTTC. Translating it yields CASSLEASGGRYNEQFF.